This passage covers 9 T cell receptor beta chains from one sample sequenced in a study of OX40 agonist ivuxolimab in advanced cancers. Sequencing used immunoSEQ multiplex PCR; TCRdb keeps in-frame clones, though not all of them. The data contain approximately 91,000 clones, over 75% of them seen just once; the ten biggest clones take up around 4.5%. The source material was CD4+ or CD8+ T cells sorted from blood, sampled in a trial of the OX40 agonist ivuxolimab. The origin of the receptors is an adult with an advanced solid tumor such as melanoma, head and neck, liver or kidney cancer.

This clone was seen a handful of times. V is TRBV28 and J is TRBJ2-5; 7 bases agree with TRBD2. Germline CDR1 and CDR2: MDHEN and SYDVKM. V lost 2 bases, J lost 1 base, and 4 bases stayed unmatched. The CDR3 totals 15 residues. The CDR3 sequence: CASSLPSGAQETQYF. The CDR3 DNA follows: TGTGCCAGCAGTTTACCCAGCGGGGCCCAAGAGACCCAGTACTTC. The variable domain in full, with the rest retrieved from reference TRBV28 and TRBJ2-5, is DVKVTQSSRYLVKRTGEKVFLECVQDMDHENMFWYRQDPGLGLRLIYFSYDVKMKEKGDIPEGYSVSREKKERFSLILESASTNQTSMYLCASSLPSGAQETQYFGPGTRLLVL.

As regards this clone: This CDR3 is also generated by other DNA sequences in the sample. This chain links TRBV7-9 with TRBJ1-3; D is perhaps TRBD1 (6 bases). The CDR3 consists of 15 residues. V was pared by 3 bases and J by 5 bases, with 14 bases between. Germline CDR1 SEHNR, CDR2 FQNEAQ (reference sequence). In DNA form, the CDR3 reads TGTGCCAGCAGCTTTACAGGGTTCGATAGAAACACCATATATTTT. Its translation is CASSFTGFDRNTIYF.

The gene calls are TRBV5-6 and TRBJ2-1, with a weak D call TRBD2 (6 bases). V lost 0 bases, J lost 5 bases, and 15 bases lay in between. CDR1 is SGHDT and CDR2 is YYEEEE in the germline V gene. CDR3 length equals 16 residues. The CDR3 spells CASSLVVSGGHNEQFF. CDR3 sequence (DNA): TGTGCCAGCAGCTTGGTTGTTAGCGGAGGACACAATGAGCAGTTCTTC.

This chain connects TRBV27 to TRBJ2-7, with 7 nucleotides matching TRBD1. J lost 2 bases, V lost 4 bases, and 14 bases had no gene match. Germline-derived CDR1 and CDR2 are MNHEY and SMNVEV (reference sequence). CDR3 length: 17 residues. The CDR3 sequence: CASSSPIRGLPTYEQYF. The CDR3 DNA reads TGTGCCAGCAGTTCCCCCATCAGGGGGTTGCCCACCTACGAGCAGTACTTC.

The chain uses TRBV15 and TRBJ1-1; D is ambiguous. The V and J ends lost 0 bases and 0 bases respectively, with 8 bases between them. Germline assignment: CDR1 LNHNV and CDR2 YYDKDF (reference sequence). The length of the CDR3 is 15 residues. Written as DNA, the CDR3 is TGTGCCACCAGCAGAGATTGGGTGGTGAACACTGAAGCTTTCTTT. This encodes CATSRDWVVNTEAFF. The whole variable domain, filled in from reference TRBV15 and TRBJ1-1, reads DAMVIQNPRYQVTQFGKPVTLSCSQTLNHNVMYWYQQKSSQAPKLLFHYYDKDFNNEADTPDNFQSRRPNTSFCFLDIRSPGLGDTAMYLCATSRDWVVNTEAFFGQGTRLTVV.

The CDR3 sequence: CASSHGGWGEQFF. The CDR3 DNA reads as TGTGCCAGCAGCCATGGGGGATGGGGTGAGCAGTTCTTC. The chain has TRBV14 and TRBJ2-1; either TRBD1 or TRBD2 may supply D (5 bases each). V lost 3 bases, J lost 9 bases, and 12 bases lay in between. The CDR3 is made up of 13 amino acids. Germline values: CDR1 SGHDN, CDR2 FVKESK.

This CDR3 is CASMPRQLNYGYTF. The CDR3 coding sequence is TGTGCCAGTATGCCCCGACAGTTAAACTATGGCTACACCTTC. The chain joins TRBV19 to TRBJ1-2; a weak D match, TRBD1 (5 bases). CDR3 length equals 14 residues. Between the trimmed V and J ends, which lost 7 bases and 2 bases, there was a span of 14 bases. Per the germline V gene, CDR1 is LNHDA and CDR2 is SQIVND (reference sequence).

Worth noting for this clone: One end of the junction does not line up with germline, which may come from a read error. This chain uses TRBV7-7 with TRBJ2-3; 8 bases fit TRBD1. CDR1 SSHAT and CDR2 FNYEAQ come from the germline V gene (reference sequence). This CDR3 spans 16 amino acids. DNA for the CDR3: TGTGCTAGCAGCCAGACAGGGGATAGAGGCACAGATACGCAGTATTTT. Translation gives CASSQTGDRGTDTQYF.

The table lists this clone with a count of one. The chain has TRBV30 and TRBJ1-1; D is perhaps TRBD1 (6 bases). Germline CDR1 and CDR2: GTSNPN and SVGIG (reference sequence). There are 12 residues in the CDR3. Trimming pared 8 bases from V and 1 base from J, leaving 11 bases between. DNA for the CDR3: TGTGCCCTACAGGGAAAGAACACTGAAGCTTTCTTT. As protein: CALQGKNTEAFF.